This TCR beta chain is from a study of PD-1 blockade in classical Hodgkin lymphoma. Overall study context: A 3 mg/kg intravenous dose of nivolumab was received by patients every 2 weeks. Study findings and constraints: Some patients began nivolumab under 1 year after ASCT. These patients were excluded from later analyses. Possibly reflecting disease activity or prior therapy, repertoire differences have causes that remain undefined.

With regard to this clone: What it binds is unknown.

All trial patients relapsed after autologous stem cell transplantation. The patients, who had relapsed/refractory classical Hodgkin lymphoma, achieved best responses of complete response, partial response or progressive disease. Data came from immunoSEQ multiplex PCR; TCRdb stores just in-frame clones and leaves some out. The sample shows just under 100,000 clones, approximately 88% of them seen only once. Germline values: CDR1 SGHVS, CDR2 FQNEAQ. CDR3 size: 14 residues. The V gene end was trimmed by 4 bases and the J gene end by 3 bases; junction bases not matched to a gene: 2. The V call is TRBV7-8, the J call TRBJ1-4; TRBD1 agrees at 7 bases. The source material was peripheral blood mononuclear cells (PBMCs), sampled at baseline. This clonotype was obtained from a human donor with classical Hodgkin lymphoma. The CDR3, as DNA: TGTGCCAGCAGCTCAGACAGGGCTAATGAAAAACTGTTTTTT. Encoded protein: CASSSDRANEKLFF.